Presented here are 27 T cell receptor beta chains from one specimen sequenced in a study of T-cell reconstitution after alpha-beta-depleted transplantation in children. A TCRbeta library incorporating unique molecular identifiers was prepared. A single record per CDR3 protein comes from TCRdb applying MiXCR to the PCR reads. The table includes about 870,000 distinct CDR3 sequences, under 20% detected once. Source: PBMCs, mostly from graft donor cells, taken 360 days after TCRalphabeta/CD19-depleted stem cell transplant. These receptors were obtained from a male patient aged 10 to 17 who had a stem cell transplant for acute lymphoblastic leukemia, so the T cells may come from the graft donor.

V gene TRBV12-3 or TRBV12-4 combines with J gene TRBJ2-1; D is possibly TRBD1 or TRBD2 (5 bases each). CDR3 length equals 12 residues. With 10 bases removed from V and 2 bases from J, the gap between germline ends came to 9 bases. The CDR3 region has the DNA TGTGCCACCACGGGGCCCTACAATGAGCAGTTCTTC. Translating it yields CATTGPYNEQFF.

This clonotype was detected many times. The V gene is TRBV2, the J gene TRBJ2-5; 9 bases agree with TRBD2. The CDR3 is 16 residues long. Germline V CDR1 and CDR2: SNHLY, FYNNEI. After removal of 7 bases from V and 1 base from J, the junction contained 10 bases not matched to a gene. CDR3 bases: TGTGCCAGCATATGGGTCCTAGCGGGATTCCAAGAGACCCAGTACTTC. Protein: CASIWVLAGFQETQYF.

In its sample, this clonotype was seen a few times. The chain links TRBV4-2 to TRBJ2-7; 13 bases match TRBD2. The junction had 5 bases not matched to a gene; V was cut back by 1 base and J by 5 bases. This CDR3 is 16 amino acids long. CDR1 is LGHNA, CDR2 YNFKEQ, per germline. The CDR3 DNA is TGTGCCAGCAGCCAAGTGGGACTAGCGGGAATCAACGAGCAGTACTTC. This sequence encodes CASSQVGLAGINEQYF.

This clonotype occurred a few times. This chain joins TRBV12-3 or TRBV12-4 and TRBJ2-4; unclear D gene. The CDR3 consists of 12 residues. The V gene lost 1 base and the J gene lost 12 bases, with 10 bases spanning the gap. The CDR3 coding sequence is TGTGCCAGCAGTTTAGTCAGACCTCATCAGTACTTC. It translates to CASSLVRPHQYF.

The V gene is TRBV20-1, the J gene TRBJ2-1; maybe TRBD2 (5 bases). Germline CDR1 reads DFQATT; CDR2 reads SNEGSKA (reference sequence). V dropped 1 base and J dropped 6 bases, with 13 bases sitting between them. This CDR3 is 14 amino acids long. CDR3 sequence (DNA): TGCAGTGCTAGAGTAACTAGGTTTGGCAATGAGCAGTTCTTC. Translation gives CSARVTRFGNEQFF.

Only a few counts were recorded for this clonotype. The chain has TRBV27 and TRBJ2-7; D gene uncertain. Trimming removed 6 bases from V and 1 base from J, with 10 bases in between. The length of the CDR3 is 13 residues. Germline V gene data show CDR1 as MNHEY and CDR2 as SMNVEV (reference sequence). The CDR3 coding sequence is TGTGCCAGCAGAGAGGACGCATCCTACGAGCAGTACTTC. Amino acid sequence: CASREDASYEQYF.

This rearrangement joins TRBV18 to TRBJ2-7; D is unresolved. V was pared by 1 base and J by 3 bases, with 19 bases between. Germline V gene lookup returns CDR1 KGHSH and CDR2 LQKENI. This CDR3 is 17 amino acids long. CDR3 residues: CASSPQGGILPFYEQYF. The CDR3, as DNA: TGTGCCAGCTCACCACAGGGCGGTATCCTTCCATTCTACGAGCAGTACTTC. Full variable domain (outside the CDR3, taken from reference TRBV18 and TRBJ2-7): NAGVMQNPRHLVRRRGQEARLRCSPMKGHSHVYWYRQLPEEGLKFMVYLQKENIIDESGMPKERFSAEFPKEGPSILRIQQVVRGDSAAYFCASSPQGGILPFYEQYFGPGTRLTVT.

The chain has TRBV29-1 and TRBJ2-5; no clear D. Trimming removed 4 bases from V and 7 bases from J, with 4 bases in between. CDR1 and CDR2 (germline): SQVTM, ANQGSEA. This CDR3 has 9 residues. CDR3 nucleotides: TGCAGCGTTGTAGGGACCCAGTACTTC. It is translated as CSVVGTQYF.

There are a few counts of this clonotype. The rearrangement uses TRBV20-1 and TRBJ2-3; 9 nucleotides agree with TRBD1. The J segment lost 6 bases and the V segment lost 4 bases, leaving 5 bases of the junction unmatched. Germline CDR1 reads DFQATT; CDR2 reads SNEGSKA (reference sequence). CDR3 length: 13 amino acids. CDR3 nucleotide sequence: TGCAGTGCTACACAGGGGGCCTATGATACGCAGTATTTT. Its protein product is CSATQGAYDTQYF.

The CDR3 sequence is CSVAPLGQGTSGPKGVNEQFF. For the CDR3, the DNA is TGCAGCGTTGCCCCGCTGGGACAGGGGACTAGCGGGCCGAAAGGGGTCAATGAGCAGTTCTTC. The V call is TRBV29-1, the J call TRBJ2-1, with 12 bases lining up with TRBD2. V dropped 4 bases and J dropped 6; count of bases not matched to a gene: 25. In germline, CDR1 is SQVTM, CDR2 ANQGSEA. The CDR3 extends over 21 amino acids.

The V and J genes are TRBV27 and TRBJ2-1, with 7 bases fitting TRBD2. V was pared by 1 base and J by 5 bases, with 8 bases of the junction left unmatched. CDR1 and CDR2 (germline): MNHEY, SMNVEV (reference sequence). CDR3 length: 16 amino acids. The CDR3 here is CASSLLGLAANNEQFF. The DNA for the CDR3 is TGTGCCAGCAGTTTATTAGGGCTAGCGGCCAACAATGAGCAGTTCTTC.

This clonotype was detected a few times. The genes are TRBV15 and TRBJ1-5, with D maybe TRBD1 (5 bases). From germline, CDR1 is LNHNV and CDR2 YYDKDF (reference sequence). The CDR3 totals 14 residues. Trimming shortened V by 1 base and J by 7 bases, and 11 bases separated the two germline ends. The CDR3 region is CATSRGDSGQPQHF. CDR3 sequence (DNA): TGTGCCACCAGCAGAGGTGACAGCGGCCAGCCCCAGCATTTT.

This clonotype was found many times. The V call is TRBV12-3 or TRBV12-4, the J call TRBJ1-1; tentatively, D is TRBD1 (6 bases). This CDR3 has 17 amino acids. Trimming left V 7 bases short and J 2 bases short, with 23 bases between. The CDR3 protein is CASNLPGGQGGNTEAFF. Here the CDR3 DNA reads TGTGCCAGCAACCTACCTGGGGGGCAGGGTGGCAACACTGAAGCTTTCTTT.

This chain uses TRBV3-1 with TRBJ2-3; 13 nucleotides line up with TRBD2. Germline lookup yields CDR1 LGHDT and CDR2 YNNKEL (reference sequence). The CDR3 runs to 16 residues. V lost 4 bases and J lost 4; bases outside the gene matches: 5. CDR3 amino acids: CASSRGTSGNSDTQYF. The CDR3 nucleotides read TGTGCCAGCAGCCGCGGGACTAGCGGGAATTCAGATACGCAGTATTTT.

This clonotype was seen at least ten times. The V call is TRBV5-1, the J call TRBJ2-1; D possibly corresponds to TRBD2 (5 bases). Trimming cost V 4 bases and J 0 bases, with 11 bases left between them. The CDR3 is made up of 15 amino acids. Germline V gives CDR1 SGHRS, CDR2 YFSETQ. CDR3: CASSHGLISYNEQFF. The CDR3, as DNA: TGCGCCAGCAGCCATGGACTGATCTCCTACAATGAGCAGTTCTTC.

V is TRBV12-3 or TRBV12-4 and J is TRBJ1-5, with D unclear. CDR3 length: 15 amino acids. Trimming shortened V by 0 bases and J by 6 bases, and 12 bases separated the two germline ends. The DNA of the CDR3 is TGTGCCAGCAGTTTAGCGCAAGGTAGAGGTCAGCCCCAGCATTTT. This translates into CASSLAQGRGQPQHF.

The rearrangement links TRBV15 to TRBJ2-4; 7 bases map to TRBD1. Germline loops: CDR1 LNHNV, CDR2 YYDKDF (reference sequence). The junction had 9 bases not matched to a gene; V was cut back by 5 bases and J by 5 bases. This CDR3 has 15 residues. This CDR3 reads CATSSDRWGENIQYF. The CDR3 bases are TGTGCCACCAGCTCGGACAGGTGGGGTGAAAACATTCAGTACTTC.

V gene TRBV29-1 combines with J gene TRBJ2-7; TRBD1 might be the D (6 bases). The V and J ends lost 4 bases and 6 bases respectively, with 16 bases between them. This CDR3 contains 13 residues. Germline lookup yields CDR1 SQVTM and CDR2 ANQGSEA. The CDR3 bases are TGCAGCGTTGCAACGCCCACCAGGGGCGAGCAGTACTTC. It translates to CSVATPTRGEQYF.

In this sample, this clonotype turned up a few times. This rearrangement joins TRBV27 to TRBJ1-5; TRBD1 is a possible D gene (5 bases). The V end lost 4 bases, the J end lost 8 bases, and 21 bases lay between the germline ends. CDR1 and CDR2 (germline): MNHEY, SMNVEV (reference sequence). This CDR3 has 16 residues. CDR3 coding DNA: TGTGCCAGCAGTTCGTATCGACAGACCCCTAGTGAGCCCCAGCATTTT. This sequence encodes CASSSYRQTPSEPQHF.

This sequence joins TRBV7-9 and TRBJ1-2, with TRBD1 matching 9 bases. CDR3 size: 16 residues. Germline V gene data show CDR1 as SEHNR and CDR2 as FQNEAQ (reference sequence). V shed 1 base and J 2 bases; nucleotides not matched to a gene: 5. The CDR3 loop is CASSLGGTGMNYGYTF. The CDR3 region has the DNA TGTGCCAGCAGCTTAGGTGGGACAGGGATGAACTATGGCTACACCTTC.

The rearrangement joins TRBV6-5 to TRBJ2-7; 11 bases align to TRBD2. V was clipped by 2 bases and J by 0 bases; unmatched bases: 6. From germline, CDR1 is MNHEY and CDR2 SVGAGI. The CDR3 sequence is 17 residues long. The CDR3 coding sequence is TGTGCCAGCAGTTACACAATAGCGGGAGGGTTCTCCTACGAGCAGTACTTC. As protein: CASSYTIAGGFSYEQYF.

Only a few counts were recorded for this clonotype. This chain connects TRBV12-3 or TRBV12-4 to TRBJ1-5, with 7 bases identical to TRBD1. The ends lost 5 bases at V and 11 bases at J; junction bases unmatched: 12. CDR3 length equals 14 residues. Here the CDR3 reads CASSPSRGYAAQHF. CDR3 DNA: TGTGCCAGCAGTCCATCCAGGGGGTATGCGGCCCAGCATTTT.

V gene TRBV20-1 combines with J gene TRBJ2-7; D may be TRBD1 (6 bases). Per germline, CDR1 DFQATT and CDR2 SNEGSKA (reference sequence). The CDR3 covers 12 residues. Trimming shortened V by 1 base and J by 3 bases, and 7 bases separated the two germline ends. DNA of the CDR3: TGCAGTGCTAGAGGACAGGACTACGAGCAGTACTTC. It yields the protein CSARGQDYEQYF.

This clonotype was detected many times. The chain has TRBV7-2 and TRBJ2-1; possibly TRBD2 for D (6 bases). V was shortened by 2 bases and J by 3 bases, with 11 bases between the two germline ends. Germline CDR1 and CDR2: SGHTA and FQGNSA. This CDR3 is built from 15 residues. CDR3 amino acids: CASSLSSGFYNEQFF. In DNA form, the CDR3 reads TGTGCCAGCAGCTTATCGAGCGGGTTCTACAATGAGCAGTTCTTC.

The J gene is TRBJ2-1, the V gene TRBV11-1; TRBD1 is a possible D gene (8 bases). This CDR3 region has 20 residues. Trimming removed 5 bases from V and 4 bases from J, with 30 bases in between. In germline, CDR1 is SGHAT, CDR2 FQDESV (reference sequence). CDR3 in DNA: TGTGCCAGCAGCCCGCAGGGGGCGAGGAGCGGGGTGGGGCGATACAATGAGCAGTTCTTC. This gives the protein CASSPQGARSGVGRYNEQFF.

This clonotype was counted a few times. V usage is TRBV7-9 and J usage is TRBJ2-7, with a weak D call TRBD1 (7 bases). V was trimmed by 3 bases and J by 5 bases, leaving 11 bases between them. The length of the CDR3 is 13 residues. Germline V gene data show CDR1 as SEHNR and CDR2 as FQNEAQ (reference sequence). CDR3: CASSLPGGNEQYF. DNA for the CDR3: TGTGCCAGCAGCTTGCCAGGGGGGAACGAGCAGTACTTC.

This clonotype was counted between two and nine times. The V gene is TRBV24-1, the J gene TRBJ1-1; D gene ambiguous. Germline CDR1 reads KGHDR; CDR2 reads SFDVKD. V was clipped by 5 bases and J by 8 bases, with 11 bases between them. This CDR3 spans 12 amino acids. CDR3 sequence reads: CATSGWGGEAFF. For the CDR3, the DNA is TGTGCCACCAGTGGCTGGGGAGGGGAAGCTTTCTTT.